These 22 T cell receptor gamma chains were all obtained from the same sample, sequenced in a study of Vδ1+ human thymocytes. Overall study findings and caveats: Thymic TRG and TRD repertoires appeared highly polyclonal, with Gaussian CDR3 length distributions.

These TCRs are of unknown antigen specificity. RNA was extracted from the cells and then reverse transcribed. Pooled V-gene forward primers with one constant-region reverse primer generated the CDR3 amplicons by multiplex PCR. TCRdb reprocessed the multiplex PCR reads through CATT. Seen here are about 23,000 gamma-chain clones, roughly 15% observed once, and the top ten hold 1.5% to 2%. Sequencing input: Vdelta1+ gamma-delta thymocytes from the thymus. Specified subset: FACS-sorted CD3+ TCRalphabeta- TCRVdelta1+ TCRVdelta2- thymocytes. The receptors stem from a child under two years old who had congenital heart surgery.

This clone was seen a few times. Different DNA sequences within this sample yield the same CDR3. This sequence joins TRGV5 and TRGJ1 or TRGJ2. Looked up from germline, CDR1 is VINAFY and CDR2 is YDVSNSKD. With V trimmed by 0 bases and J by 7 bases, 6 bases remained unmatched. The CDR3 is 13 amino acids. For the CDR3, the DNA is TGTGCCACCTGGGACAGGCCCGGATATAAGAAACTCTTT. Protein sequence: CATWDRPGYKKLF.

V is TRGV9 and J is TRGJ1 or TRGJ2. V lost 2 bases and J lost 3; bases outside the gene matches: 7. Germline CDR1 and CDR2: GITISATS and ISYDGTV (reference sequence). CDR3 length: 14 residues. This chain's CDR3 is CALWEGEIYYKKLF. The CDR3 DNA reads as TGTGCCTTGTGGGAGGGGGAGATTTATTATAAGAAACTCTTT.

Concerning this clone: The sample contains more than one DNA sequence encoding this CDR3. The chain carries TRGV4 and TRGJ1 or TRGJ2. CDR3 length equals 13 residues. V shed 3 bases, J shed 3 bases, and the junction held 5 bases outside the gene matches. CDR1 and CDR2 from the germline V gene are EGSTGY and YDSYTSSV. CDR3 coding DNA: TGTGCCACCTGGGATCCACCTTATTATAAGAAACTCTTT. Translated: CATWDPPYYKKLF.

This clone has a handful of counts. The sample carries other DNA sequences with the same CDR3. This chain uses TRGV8 with TRGJ1 or TRGJ2. This CDR3 is 12 amino acids long. V trimming: 6 bases; J trimming: 4 bases; junction bases outside the gene matches: 6. Germline V gene data show CDR1 as VENAVY and CDR2 as YDSYNSRV. The CDR3 DNA reads TGTGCCACCTGGAGCCTCTATTATAAGAAACTCTTT. Its protein is CATWSLYYKKLF.

This clone was observed a handful of times. V and J are TRGV8 and TRGJP2. Germline lookup yields CDR1 VENAVY and CDR2 YDSYNSRV. This CDR3 has 15 amino acids. V shed 5 bases and J 5 bases; nucleotides not matched to a gene: 11. This CDR3 reads CATWGGRISDWIKTF. CDR3 DNA: TGTGCCACCTGGGGAGGAAGGATCAGTGATTGGATCAAGACGTTT.

This chain uses TRGV5 with TRGJP2. J gave up 0 bases and V 0 bases, and 13 bases lay outside the gene matches. CDR1 is VINAFY and CDR2 is YDVSNSKD in the germline V gene. This CDR3 comprises 19 residues. CDR3 in DNA: TGTGCCACCTGGGACAGGCTAGTTAAGGATAATAGTAGTGATTGGATCAAGACGTTT. Translated: CATWDRLVKDNSSDWIKTF.

This chain joins TRGV9 and TRGJ1 or TRGJ2. V shed 2 bases and J 0 bases; nucleotides not matched to a gene: 7. Germline loops: CDR1 GITISATS, CDR2 ISYDGTV (reference sequence). The CDR3 is 15 amino acids. Here the CDR3 DNA reads TGTGCCTTGTGGGAGGGAGCTTCGAATTATTATAAGAAACTCTTT. Amino acids: CALWEGASNYYKKLF.

The rearrangement uses TRGV5 and TRGJ1 or TRGJ2. With 0 bases clipped from V and 6 bases from J, the junction kept 5 bases outside the gene matches. The CDR3 is made up of 13 amino acids. CDR1 is VINAFY and CDR2 is YDVSNSKD in the germline V gene. This CDR3 reads CATWDRQGYKKLF. The CDR3 DNA reads as TGTGCCACCTGGGACAGGCAGGGTTATAAGAAACTCTTT.

This clone is labeled as medium-sized. This sample includes further DNA sequences coding for the same CDR3. The chain combines TRGV4 with TRGJ1 or TRGJ2. CDR3 length: 9 residues. With V trimmed by 2 bases and J by 12 bases, 1 base remained unmatched. Germline V gene lookup returns CDR1 EGSTGY and CDR2 YDSYTSSV. DNA for the CDR3: TGTGCCACCTGGGATGCGAAACTCTTT. It codes for CATWDAKLF.

This clone was counted only a few times. The chain recombines TRGV3 with TRGJ1 or TRGJ2. The CDR3 consists of 10 residues. V shed 3 bases, J shed 12 bases, and the junction held 5 bases outside the gene matches. Looked up from germline, CDR1 is VTNTFY and CDR2 is YDVSTARD (reference sequence). CDR3 amino acids: CATWDPGKLF. The DNA for the CDR3 is TGTGCCACCTGGGACCCCGGGAAACTCTTT.

This clone has just a few counts. This chain joins TRGV3 and TRGJ1 or TRGJ2. The junction had 11 bases not matched to a gene; V was cut back by 0 bases and J by 9 bases. From germline, CDR1 is VTNTFY and CDR2 YDVSTARD (reference sequence). The CDR3 sequence is 14 residues long. CDR3 sequence reads: CATWDRGDWCKKLF. The CDR3 DNA reads TGTGCCACCTGGGACAGGGGGGATTGGTGTAAGAAACTCTTT.

In its sample, this clone was seen a few times. Other nucleotide sequences from this sample produce the same CDR3. The genes are TRGV8 and TRGJ1 or TRGJ2. The V gene's germline CDR1 is VENAVY and CDR2 YDSYNSRV. Trimming cost V 5 bases and J 0 bases; bases outside gene matches: 4. The CDR3 totals 13 residues. For the CDR3, the DNA is TGTGCCACCTGGGGGCCGAATTATTATAAGAAACTCTTT. Protein sequence: CATWGPNYYKKLF.

This clone was counted only a few times. V usage is TRGV9 and J usage is TRGJ1 or TRGJ2. J gave up 5 bases and V 2 bases, and 9 bases lay outside the gene matches. This CDR3 contains 14 residues. Germline CDR1 reads GITISATS; CDR2 reads ISYDGTV (reference sequence). Here the CDR3 DNA reads TGTGCCTTGTGGGAGGACACAGGAAATTATAAGAAACTCTTT. The encoded protein is CALWEDTGNYKKLF.

This chain uses TRGV9 with TRGJ1 or TRGJ2. CDR1 and CDR2 from the germline V gene are GITISATS and ISYDGTV (reference sequence). Germline trimming cut 6 bases from V and 4 bases from J; bases unmatched to any gene: 3. The CDR3 covers 11 residues. This CDR3 reads CALWCYYKKLF. The CDR3 nucleotides are TGTGCCTTGTGGTGCTATTATAAGAAACTCTTT.

This clone occurred a few times. An end of the junction does not agree with germline; a read error may underlie this. This chain connects TRGV4 to TRGJ1 or TRGJ2. This CDR3 is 11 amino acids long. Germline V gives CDR1 EGSTGY, CDR2 YDSYTSSV. In DNA form, the CDR3 reads TGTGCCACCTGGGACGGGCTGGTGAAAGTCTTT. This encodes CATWDGLVKVF.

This clone has only a few counts. The chain employs TRGV9 and TRGJ1 or TRGJ2. V trimming: 0 bases; J trimming: 13 bases; junction bases outside the gene matches: 6. CDR1 is GITISATS and CDR2 is ISYDGTV in the germline V gene (reference sequence). CDR3 length: 11 amino acids. CDR3 nucleotides: TGTGCCTTGTGGGAGGTGCTGGCCAAACTCTTT. This encodes CALWEVLAKLF.

This clone was seen once. A read error is likely here: a far larger clone is one base away. Other DNA variants within this sample encode the same CDR3. This sequence joins TRGV9 and TRGJP. With V trimmed by 0 bases and J by 5 bases, 1 base remained unmatched. The CDR3 sequence is 16 residues long. Per the germline V gene, CDR1 is GITISATS and CDR2 is ISYDGTV (reference sequence). The CDR3 spells CALWEVKELGKKIKVF. The CDR3 DNA reads as TGTGCCTTGTGGGAGGTGAAAGAGTTGGGCAAAAAAATCAAGGTATTT.

The chain couples TRGV4 to TRGJ1 or TRGJ2. The V segment lost 6 bases and the J segment 8 bases; nucleotides outside the gene matches: 16. Germline CDR1 EGSTGY, CDR2 YDSYTSSV. The CDR3 has 14 amino acids. The CDR3 coding sequence is TGTGCCACCTGGAATTCGGGGGACTCAAATAAGAAACTCTTT. It is translated as CATWNSGDSNKKLF.

A few counts support this clone. The chain links TRGV4 to TRGJ1 or TRGJ2. Germline lookup yields CDR1 EGSTGY and CDR2 YDSYTSSV. J was trimmed by 6 bases and V by 4 bases; bases with no gene match: 9. The CDR3 has 13 residues. The CDR3 nucleotides are TGTGCCACCTGGGACGGTAGCGGTTATAAGAAACTCTTT. Translation: CATWDGSGYKKLF.

The gene calls are TRGV4 and TRGJ1 or TRGJ2. Germline lookup yields CDR1 EGSTGY and CDR2 YDSYTSSV. This CDR3 is built from 12 residues. Trimming removed 1 base from V and 6 bases from J; junction bases left unmatched: 3. The CDR3 DNA follows: TGTGCCACCTGGGATGGAGCTTATAAGAAACTCTTT. Translating gives CATWDGAYKKLF.

This clone was detected only a few times. The rearrangement uses TRGV8 and TRGJ1 or TRGJ2. This CDR3 region has 13 residues. Germline V gene lookup returns CDR1 VENAVY and CDR2 YDSYNSRV. The ends lost 4 bases at V and 2 bases at J; junction bases unmatched: 5. The CDR3 DNA is TGTGCCACCTGGGAGCCCCATTATTATAAGAAACTCTTT. Protein sequence: CATWEPHYYKKLF.

This chain joins TRGV4 and TRGJ1 or TRGJ2. Germline lookup yields CDR1 EGSTGY and CDR2 YDSYTSSV. This CDR3 is built from 11 residues. The ends lost 8 bases at V and 4 bases at J; junction bases unmatched: 5. CDR3 DNA: TGTGCCACCTCCACATATTATAAGAAACTCTTT. Encoded protein: CATSTYYKKLF.